This is a list of T cell receptor beta chains from one sample in a study of shared clonotypes between healthy human individuals. The data were produced by immunoSEQ multiplex PCR, yet TCRdb's version contains in-frame clones alone and is incomplete. The sample records 2 million to 2.5 million clones, 92% being singletons. The specimen was naive CD4+ T cells from PBMCs. These TCRs come from a man between 18 and 29 years old in good health. Some clones in this sample may be carry-over from other donors' samples. Each CDR3 is given with its conserved first and last residue. D genes are given only for firm matches. Part of the rows lack a size; the others show once, few, many or a class for expanded clones.

once	TRBJ2-7	TRBV10-2	-	TGCGCCAGCAGCCCGACTGGGGTCGGCTGGGAGCAGTACTTC	CASSPTGVGWEQYF
-	TRBJ2-7	TRBV5-1	-	-	CASSTSGTSDEQYF
-	TRBJ2-2	TRBV28	TRBD2	TGTGCCAGCATTGACTCCGGGACTAGTGGTGGGGAGCTGTTTTTT	CASIDSGTSGGELFF
-	TRBJ2-2	TRBV18	TRBD1	TGTGCCAGCTCAATTCTCACAGGGGTCACCGGGGAGCTGTTTTTT	CASSILTGVTGELFF
-	TRBJ2-2	TRBV28	TRBD2	TGTGCCAGCAGGCCCGGGGGAACTAGCGGGAGCGTCGGGGAGCTGTTTTTT	CASRPGGTSGSVGELFF
once	TRBJ2-7	TRBV7-3	-	TGTGCCAGCAGCTTCCAGGGGGGAGACTACGAGCAGTACTTC	CASSFQGGDYEQYF
-	TRBJ1-4	TRBV29-1	TRBD1	TGCAGCGTTGAAACAGGGGCCCCAAATGAAAAACTGTTTTTT	CSVETGAPNEKLFF
-	TRBJ2-1	TRBV5-4	-	TGTGCCAGCAGCCCACTGGCAGGGACGGGCAATGAGCAGTTCTTC	CASSPLAGTGNEQFF
-	TRBJ2-7	TRBV6-5	-	TGTGCCAGCAGGACGGTCGAGGGCGAGCAGTACTTC	CASRTVEGEQYF
-	TRBJ2-2	TRBV7-3	-	TGTGCCAGCGGCTCGGAGGGAGGAACCGGGGAGCTGTTTTTT	CASGSEGGTGELFF
-	TRBJ2-1	TRBV9	-	TGTGCCAGCAGCACCGGGACGGCGTCGATTGAGCAGTTCTTC	CASSTGTASIEQFF
-	TRBJ2-2	TRBV19	TRBD2	TGTGCCAGTGGAAATCCAGGGACTAGATTCACCGGGGAGCTGTTTTTT	CASGNPGTRFTGELFF
-	TRBJ2-1	TRBV7-6	TRBD2	TGTGCCAGCAGCTTCCTAGCGGGAGGGACAGGGGAGCAGTTCTTC	CASSFLAGGTGEQFF
-	TRBJ2-1	TRBV6-1	-	TGTGCCAGCAGTAATTACAATGAGCAGTTCTTC	CASSNYNEQFF
-	TRBJ1-2	TRBV19	-	TGTGCCAGTAGCGGGGCCTCGGCCGAACTTCTCTATGGCTACACCTTC	CASSGASAELLYGYTF
-	TRBJ1-3	TRBV19	-	TGTGCCAGTAGTGATCGACAGTTCTCTGGAAACACCATATATTTT	CASSDRQFSGNTIYF
-	TRBJ2-5	TRBV5-1	-	TGCGCCAGCAGCTGGCAGGGGAACCAAGAGACCCAGTACTTC	CASSWQGNQETQYF
-	TRBJ2-1	TRBV11-1	-	TGTGCCAGCAGCCATCTCCATGACTCCCTGGGGTACAATGAGCAGTTCTTC	CASSHLHDSLGYNEQFF
once	TRBJ2-7	TRBV4-2	TRBD2	TGTGCCAGCAGCCCACCCCCCGGGCGGGAGACCCACTACGAGCAGTACTTC	CASSPPPGRETHYEQYF
few	TRBJ2-6	TRBV11-2	TRBD2	TGTGCCAGCAGCCCCCGGACTAGCGGGACTGGGGCCAACGTCCTGACTTTC	CASSPRTSGTGANVLTF
-	TRBJ1-1	TRBV18	-	TGTGCCAGCTCACCACCATCGCTTACTGAAGCTTTCTTT	CASSPPSLTEAFF
-	TRBJ2-3	TRBV6-1	TRBD2	TGTGCCAGCAGGGTGGGGAGGGATCCGCCAGATACGCAGTATTTT	CASRVGRDPPDTQYF
-	TRBJ2-3	TRBV27	TRBD2	TGTGCCAGCAGTTTGAGGACTAGCGGGAGTAAAGGGGGGGATACGCAGTATTTT	CASSLRTSGSKGGDTQYF
-	TRBJ2-1	TRBV7-2	TRBD1	TGTGCCAGCACGAATAGGACAGGGGTCCATGAGCAGTTCTTC	CASTNRTGVHEQFF
-	TRBJ2-3	TRBV7-9	-	TGTGCCAGCAGCTCCACACGAGGACAAAGCACAGATACGCAGTATTTT	CASSSTRGQSTDTQYF
-	TRBJ2-5	TRBV14	-	TGTGCCAGCAGCCAGACTAGTGGGACCCAGACCCAGTACTTC	CASSQTSGTQTQYF
-	TRBJ2-7	TRBV9	-	TGTGCCAGCAGCGTAGGTGGCAGGGCCTACGAGCAGTACTTC	CASSVGGRAYEQYF
-	TRBJ2-7	TRBV28	-	TGTGCCAGCAGGATGGACCGCTCCTACGAGCAGTACTTC	CASRMDRSYEQYF